This paragraph covers one T cell receptor (beta chain) sequence. As yet, its antigen is unknown. ViraFEST expansion of antigen-specific CD4+ T cells with viral peptide pools preceded sequencing. After less than 11 days in culture, the CD4+ T cells were isolated. The individual was infected with SARS-CoV-2 between March and December 2020, as confirmed by PCR. This sample was included in a study of vaccination effects on CD4 cells after COVID-19. Study-wide points: In convalescent patients, vaccine-induced clones largely differed from infection-induced clones.

Generated by immunoSEQ multiplex PCR, the TCRdb table keeps only in-frame clones and is missing some. The sample records approximately 31,000 clones, about two thirds being singletons. The CDR3 consists of 12 residues. Trimming took 7 bases from V and 3 from J, leaving 7 bases between them. In germline, CDR1 is MNHEY, CDR2 SVGAGI. This sequence was found in a human donor who had a prior SARS-CoV-2 infection. The chain couples TRBV6-5 to TRBJ1-5; D is ambiguous. The specimen comprised CD4+ T cells from PBMCs cultured with a peptide pool, sampled before COVID-19 vaccination. In nucleotides, the CDR3 is TGTGCCAGCACCCCGACCAATCAGCCCCAGCATTTT. Amino acid sequence: CASTPTNQPQHF.